The entry below describes one TCR beta chain. The target of this receptor is not known. No base quality values were provided; no much bigger clone lies one nucleotide off. Trimming takes 5 bases from V and 1 base from J, and the germline ends sit 11 bases apart. CDR3 length: 15 amino acids, cysteine to phenylalanine. Only the CDR3 region is kept as DNA, spanning 45 bases read in frame from base 1. For CDR1 and CDR2, the germline V gene lists MNHEY and SVGAGI. The data belong to a study of blood T cell repertoires in COVID-19 (dated by TCRdb to the early 2020s). Background for the entire study: Samples from collaborators originated in the United States, Italy and Spain and spanned both the acute and convalescent phases of COVID-19. The repertoires were made available in a free public database intended to serve as a resource for research on the immune response to SARS-CoV-2. Where HLA class I and class II types were available, the types were taken from metadata supplied by the sample provider, not from assay-based typing. Sample metadata almost always included a de-identified subject ID, COVID-19 status, age in years and sex. The dataset comprised deeply sampled blood TCRbeta repertoires from subjects exposed to, actively infected with, or recovered from COVID-19. Samples were obtained from the ongoing ImmuneRACE study (first 160 participants) and from 1,000 to 1,500 subjects provided by 6 global collaborators. The material from the prospective study consisted of cDNA or gDNA derived from T cells, B-cell-depleted T cells, or PBMCs.

The paper's findings and limits, for the study overall: The amount of clinical and demographic metadata varied by source and participant and was provided uncurated.

The immunoSEQ Assay, a bias-controlled multiplex PCR, was used to amplify TCRbeta CDR3 regions from genomic DNA. The paper's processing steps were these. Nucleated cell counts per sample were estimated from amplification of reference gene primers within the assay. To quantify the absolute abundance of each unique TCRbeta CDR3 rearrangement, sequence reads were collapsed and filtered. For each sample, productive Simpson clonality was calculated as the square root of Simpson's diversity index over productive rearrangements. TCRdb obtained this table from immuneACCESS and retained in-frame rearrangements with V and J assigned. These tables miss some clones; where compared with another copy, unresolved V genes account for less than half of the shortfall, and the remainder is unexplained. Clone size and the V and J calls come from that table; the DNA yielded D and trimming. The sample profile shows under 300,000 clones; 83% of them were found once. 7.5% to 10% of the sample is in the top ten clones.

Another Seattle source contributed samples from volunteer blood donors who had recovered from COVID-19. Whole blood was collected in K2EDTA tubes by collaborating institutions according to the institutions' own protocols. For TCRbeta analysis, collaborators shipped samples as frozen whole blood, isolated PBMCs, or DNA extracted from either of those sample types. Recombination joined TRBV6-5 with TRBJ1-4; a confident D gene designation cannot be given. The origin of this receptor is a woman in her forties or fifties who had recovered from COVID-19. The sample taken for sequencing was peripheral blood. The CDR3: CASSRGHLTNEKLFF. The DNA sequence is given as TGTGCCAGCAGTCGAGGGCACCTAACTAATGAAAAACTGTTTTTT.